Each of the 27 T cell receptor beta chains below was sequenced from the same sample in a study of T cell responses to AZD1222 COVID-19 vaccine. The method was immunoSEQ multiplex PCR; TCRdb's version includes in-frame clones alone and lacks a portion of them. The table has 130,000 to 150,000 clones, about nine tenths seen once. The source material was peripheral blood, sampled 28 days after the second AZD1222 dose. All receptors come from an adult who received the AZD1222 COVID-19 vaccine.

This rearrangement joins TRBV9 to TRBJ1-1, with 8 bases that match TRBD1. The CDR3 loop spans 16 amino acids. CDR1 and CDR2 (germline): SGDLS, YYNGEE. J gave up 1 base and V 3 bases, and 8 bases lay outside the gene matches. This CDR3 is CASSASGQGWNTEAFF. CDR3 in DNA: TGTGCCAGCAGCGCCAGCGGACAGGGCTGGAACACTGAAGCTTTCTTT.

This clone turned up a few times. The chain employs TRBV7-3 and TRBJ1-1, with unresolved D. The germline gives CDR1 SGHTA, CDR2 FQGTGA. This CDR3 is built from 15 residues. Trimming stripped 5 bases from V and 4 bases from J, with 17 bases between. Written as DNA, the CDR3 is TGTGCCAGCAGCGCCCAGTCCAACCGGGGCACTGAAGCTTTCTTT. Translation: CASSAQSNRGTEAFF.

The count of this clone is one. The chain combines TRBV24-1 with TRBJ1-3; no definite D call. Between the trimmed V and J ends, which lost 3 bases and 4 bases, there was a span of 9 bases. This CDR3 has 14 residues. The V gene's germline CDR1 is KGHDR and CDR2 SFDVKD. The CDR3 nucleotides read TGTGCCACCAGTGATCCAACGCGAGGAAACACCATATATTTT. Encoded protein: CATSDPTRGNTIYF.

The chain recombines TRBV2 with TRBJ1-6; D not certain. The CDR3 runs 15 residues. Per the germline V gene, CDR1 is SNHLY and CDR2 is FYNNEI. Trimming removed 10 bases at V and 2 bases at J, with 15 bases between. The CDR3 region has the DNA TGTGCCACCATGGTCGATAGCGCCTATAATTCACCCCTCCACTTT. Its translation is CATMVDSAYNSPLHF.

The chain couples TRBV6-5 to TRBJ1-3, with 7 bases fitting TRBD1. Germline V CDR1 and CDR2: MNHEY, SVGAGI. The length of the CDR3 is 15 residues. The ends lost 6 bases at V and 2 bases at J; junction bases unmatched: 7. Here the CDR3 reads CASSAAQGAGNTIYF. CDR3 nucleotides: TGTGCCAGCAGCGCCGCCCAGGGGGCTGGAAACACCATATATTTT.

This chain links TRBV12-5 with TRBJ1-1; 7 bases agree with TRBD1. The ends lost 9 bases at V and 5 bases at J; junction bases unmatched: 15. CDR1 and CDR2 from the germline V gene are LGHNT and FRNRAP. CDR3 size: 15 residues. The CDR3 DNA is TGTGCTAGCGGTGAGGCGACAGGGTGGTTAACTGAAGCTTTCTTT. Its protein is CASGEATGWLTEAFF.

The chain uses TRBV7-8 and TRBJ2-7, with a weak D call TRBD2 (5 bases). Germline V lookup: CDR1 SGHVS, CDR2 FQNEAQ. V lost 6 bases and J 2 bases, leaving 11 bases between the germline ends. The CDR3 is made up of 13 amino acids. CDR3 in DNA: TGTGCCAGCAGTTCACTAGGGACCTACGAGCAGTACTTC. Protein product: CASSSLGTYEQYF.

The rearrangement joins TRBV5-4 to TRBJ2-7, with a tentative D call TRBD1 (5 bases). Per the germline V gene, CDR1 is SGHNT and CDR2 is YYREEE (reference sequence). V lost 0 bases to trimming and J lost 0 bases, with 7 bases between them. This CDR3 contains 14 residues. CDR3 in amino acids: CASSLDGHSYEQYF. As DNA, the CDR3 is TGTGCCAGCAGCTTGGACGGACACTCCTACGAGCAGTACTTC.

The V gene is TRBV28, the J gene TRBJ2-5; 9 nucleotides align to TRBD1. The CDR3 has 16 residues. CDR1 is MDHEN and CDR2 is SYDVKM in the germline V gene. With 6 bases clipped from V and 2 bases from J, the junction kept 10 bases outside the gene matches. The CDR3: CASSYLPTGGQETQYF. The DNA for the CDR3 is TGTGCCAGCAGCTATCTTCCGACAGGGGGGCAAGAGACCCAGTACTTC.

Concerning this clone itself: The sample contains more than one DNA sequence encoding this CDR3. The V and J genes are TRBV5-6 and TRBJ1-1; no reliable D call. Germline values: CDR1 SGHDT, CDR2 YYEEEE. V was pared by 4 bases and J by 0 bases, with 1 base between. CDR3 length equals 11 residues. CDR3 sequence (DNA): TGTGCCAGCAGCCTGAACACTGAAGCTTTCTTT. This sequence encodes CASSLNTEAFF.

The count of this clone is one. The gene calls are TRBV19 and TRBJ1-1, with no clear D. Germline CDR1 LNHDA, CDR2 SQIVND (reference sequence). Trimming took 1 base from V and 4 from J, leaving 10 bases between them. This CDR3 contains 14 residues. This CDR3 is CASSIGAAGTEAFF. CDR3 bases: TGTGCCAGTAGTATAGGGGCAGCGGGCACTGAAGCTTTCTTT.

The chain joins TRBV18 to TRBJ1-3; D is unresolved. V dropped 5 bases and J dropped 0 bases, with 5 bases sitting between them. The germline gives CDR1 KGHSH, CDR2 LQKENI. This CDR3 contains 13 residues. The CDR3 sequence: CASSNYSGNTIYF. The CDR3, as DNA: TGTGCCAGCTCAAACTACTCTGGAAACACCATATATTTT. Together with reference TRBV18 and TRBJ1-3, the CDR3 gives the full variable domain: NAGVMQNPRHLVRRRGQEARLRCSPMKGHSHVYWYRQLPEEGLKFMVYLQKENIIDESGMPKERFSAEFPKEGPSILRIQQVVRGDSAAYFCASSNYSGNTIYFGEGSWLTVV.

V usage is TRBV7-9 and J usage is TRBJ2-7, with 10 bases aligning to TRBD1. The CDR3 sequence is 15 residues long. V shed 4 bases, J shed 2 bases, and the junction held 5 bases outside the gene matches. Germline V gene lookup returns CDR1 SEHNR and CDR2 FQNEAQ (reference sequence). The CDR3, as DNA: TGTGCCAGCAGCTCCCCCGGGACAGGGGCCTACGAGCAGTACTTC. Its translation is CASSSPGTGAYEQYF.

The chain has TRBV29-1 and TRBJ1-1, with no clear D. V shed 6 bases and J shed 5 bases, with 19 bases lying between them. In germline, CDR1 is SQVTM, CDR2 ANQGSEA. This CDR3 comprises 14 residues. CDR3 sequence reads: CSVSRRLAGTEAFF. The CDR3, as DNA: TGCAGCGTCTCCAGGCGGCTCGCGGGGACTGAAGCTTTCTTT.

The V gene is TRBV28, the J gene TRBJ2-3; TRBD2 might be the D (5 bases). Germline CDR1 MDHEN, CDR2 SYDVKM. The V gene lost 8 bases and the J gene lost 4 bases, with 25 bases spanning the gap. The CDR3 has 17 residues. The DNA of the CDR3 is TGTGCCAGCTGCCTCTTCGGCGGCCCCGAGGGAGCAGATACGCAGTATTTT. It codes for CASCLFGGPEGADTQYF.

This clone showed up just once. The chain is built from TRBV7-9 and TRBJ2-2, with TRBD1 identical over 9 bases. Unmatched junction bases numbered 5, after V lost 8 bases and J lost 1 base. This CDR3 contains 15 residues. CDR1 is SEHNR, CDR2 FQNEAQ, per germline (reference sequence). The CDR3 region has the DNA TGTGCCAGCTGGGGGGACAGGGAGAACACCGGGGAGCTGTTTTTT. Protein product: CASWGDRENTGELFF.

The chain couples TRBV9 to TRBJ1-2; 8 nucleotides agree with TRBD1. V shed 0 bases, J shed 4 bases, and the junction held 5 bases outside the gene matches. This CDR3 contains 15 residues. CDR1 and CDR2 (germline): SGDLS, YYNGEE. For the CDR3, the DNA is TGTGCCAGCAGCGTAGTTCCAGGGGGCTCCTATGGCTACACCTTC. It yields the protein CASSVVPGGSYGYTF.

This rearrangement joins TRBV7-9 to TRBJ2-4, with 12 bases that match TRBD2. The CDR3 totals 19 residues. J lost 1 base, V lost 3 bases, and 10 bases had no gene match. The germline V gene encodes CDR1 SEHNR and CDR2 FQNEAQ (reference sequence). The CDR3 coding sequence is TGTGCCAGCAGCTTCCCCAGTCCGCTAGCGGGAGGGGCCAAAAACATTCAGTACTTC. Its protein is CASSFPSPLAGGAKNIQYF.

The J gene is TRBJ1-2, the V gene TRBV4-3, with TRBD1 matching 8 bases. V gave up 0 bases and J gave up 4 bases; unmatched junction bases: 1. This CDR3 is built from 14 residues. Per germline, CDR1 LGHNA and CDR2 YSLEER. The CDR3 DNA sequence: TGCGCCAGCAGCCAAGAGGACAGGGCCTATGGCTACACCTTC. Translation gives CASSQEDRAYGYTF.

This chain links TRBV29-1 with TRBJ1-2; D unresolved. CDR1 and CDR2 (germline): SQVTM, ANQGSEA. V was shortened by 6 bases and J by 5 bases, with 16 bases between the two germline ends. This CDR3 contains 13 residues. CDR3 sequence: CSVPTPGHYGYTF. The CDR3 DNA sequence: TGCAGCGTCCCCACCCCGGGCCATTATGGCTACACCTTC.

The V call is TRBV6-6, the J call TRBJ2-7, with D maybe TRBD1 (5 bases). V dropped 4 bases and J dropped 0 bases, with 10 bases sitting between them. Germline CDR1 MNHNY, CDR2 SVGAGI (reference sequence). The CDR3 covers 14 residues. CDR3 loop: CASSLGHPSYEQYF. In nucleotides, the CDR3 is TGTGCCAGCAGTTTAGGACACCCCTCCTACGAGCAGTACTTC.

This clone is a singleton in its sample. The rearrangement uses TRBV28 and TRBJ1-5; 8 bases fit TRBD1. The germline V gene has CDR1 MDHEN and CDR2 SYDVKM. The CDR3 is 15 residues long. V trimming: 3 bases; J trimming: 6 bases; junction bases outside the gene matches: 7. CDR3: CASSLGQGASQPQHF. The CDR3 DNA sequence: TGTGCCAGCAGTTTGGGTCAGGGGGCGAGTCAGCCCCAGCATTTT.

This clone was picked up one time. The chain joins TRBV5-1 to TRBJ1-1; weak D call: TRBD1 (6 bases). Germline V gives CDR1 SGHRS, CDR2 YFSETQ. Trimming left V 0 bases short and J 4 bases short, with 13 bases between. This CDR3 has 15 amino acids. CDR3 nucleotide sequence: TGCGCCAGCAGCTTGGGGGGGGCGCAGGGCACTGAAGCTTTCTTT. Translated, it gives CASSLGGAQGTEAFF.

This clone was seen once. The genes are TRBV5-1 and TRBJ1-2, with a possible D match to TRBD1 (5 bases). Germline loops: CDR1 SGHRS, CDR2 YFSETQ. V shed 1 base and J shed 4 bases, with 17 bases lying between them. The CDR3 is 16 amino acids. The CDR3 protein is CASSLTIDQGRYGYTF. The CDR3 DNA reads TGCGCCAGCAGCTTGACCATTGATCAGGGTCGCTATGGCTACACCTTC.

The chain joins TRBV7-9 to TRBJ2-5, with 8 nucleotides matching TRBD2. The CDR3 has 16 amino acids. Trimming cost V 5 bases and J 4 bases; bases outside gene matches: 12. CDR1 is SEHNR, CDR2 FQNEAQ, per germline (reference sequence). CDR3 coding DNA: TGTGCCAGCAGCCCGGCGGCCCCGGGACTAGGAGAGACCCAGTACTTC. Its protein product is CASSPAAPGLGETQYF.

This clone was counted a single time. The chain recombines TRBV5-4 with TRBJ2-7, with D possibly matching TRBD1 (6 bases). Trimming pared 0 bases from V and 7 bases from J, leaving 11 bases between. This CDR3 comprises 13 residues. CDR1 and CDR2 (germline): SGHNT, YYREEE (reference sequence). The CDR3 is CASSLAGQGEQYF. The CDR3 DNA follows: TGTGCCAGCAGCTTGGCGGGTCAGGGGGAGCAGTACTTC.

The J gene is TRBJ2-5, the V gene TRBV9; TRBD1 matches 7 bases. The CDR3 loop spans 15 amino acids. Germline assignment: CDR1 SGDLS and CDR2 YYNGEE. V shed 3 bases, J shed 2 bases, and the junction held 7 bases outside the gene matches. In DNA, the CDR3 is TGTGCCAGCAGCGGTGCCGGGACAGAGCAAGAGACCCAGTACTTC. Its protein is CASSGAGTEQETQYF.